This TCR beta chain was retrieved from a study of glioma-infiltrating T cells (TCRdb year 2016). For the wider study: The study sequenced TCR alpha- and beta-chain repertoires from glioma tissue, from non-neoplastic brain tissue and from matched peripheral blood mononuclear cells. To measure divergence between tissue and blood T-cell populations, each tissue-infiltrating repertoire was compared with the peripheral blood repertoire of the same patient. Three low-grade glioma patients, roughly eight primary glioblastoma patients, and three non-glioma patients who contributed non-neoplastic brain tissue made up the paired cohort. Summary of the overall study and its limitations: Tissue and blood shared very few CDR3 sequences, a result attributed to high CDR3 diversity and limited sampling. Group comparisons were based on small numbers of patients: three non-neoplastic, three low-grade glioma and 7 to 9 glioblastoma patients. VJ-independent divergence between tissue and blood was lower than expected in non-neoplastic patients but higher than expected in all gliomas, particularly low-grade gliomas.

The iRepertoire nested amplicon-rescue multiplex PCR (arm-PCR) platform was used to amplify TCR alpha and beta CDR3 regions from RNA. The input for one-step reverse transcription and amplification was about 85-450 ng of tissue mRNA or PBMC total RNA. Following bead purification, Illumina adapters were added through a secondary multiplex PCR, and the libraries were then gel-purified between 200 and 400 bp. Internal 6-nucleotide barcodes were carried by the libraries and were used for demultiplexing. The libraries were sequenced on an Illumina MiSeq using 2x220 or 2x250 nucleotide paired-end reads. Per the original workflow: FLASH 1.2.11 was used to merge paired reads, and BWA-MEM then aligned the reads to the GRCh37 human genome before TRA and TRB reads were extracted. V and J assignment used an IMGT-derived reference of cassette sequences and CDR3 motifs that included pseudogenes. Reads were translated in three frames, and productive CDR3s were defined as those with a C...FGXG motif and no stop codons. Clonotypes were defined as unique combinations of V-J cassette pair and CDR3 amino acid sequence. Filtering of reads was based on Hamming distance, with the threshold set by the sequence error rate of each sample in mapped regions. TCRdb passed the public sequencing reads through fastp at Q25 and MiXCR, retaining productive beta sequences. Each entry is one CDR3 protein sequence, shown with its most common DNA and genes. The V and J calls reflect TCRdb's pipeline rather than the authors' work. The table for this sample lists some 120,000 distinct CDR3 sequences; roughly 23% of them were counted only once. Over 12% of the sample belongs to the ten largest clones.

From the cysteine up to the phenylalanine, the CDR3 has a length of 13 residues. The kept DNA is CDR3 alone, 39 bases in frame from the first base. The germline V gene (reference sequence) gives CDR1 as DFQATT and CDR2 as SNEGSKA. With regard to this clonotype: The specificity of this receptor is unknown. Sequence at one end of the junction differs from germline and may be a read error.

The chain is encoded by TRBV20-1 joined to TRBJ2-7, with the D gene uncertain. The sequenced sample was glioma tissue, nonneoplastic brain tissue, or PBMCs (not recorded which). The sequence was collected from a human donor with low-grade glioma or glioblastoma, undergoing nonglioma brain surgery, or in good health (not recorded which). The CDR3 region: CRAPGPGPSAPSF. In nucleotide form, the sequence is TGCCGTGCCCCCGGGCCCGGGCCCTCCGCGCCGTCCTTC.